This record looks at one T cell receptor (beta chain) sequence and its context. The target antigen is unknown. The CDR3 has 19 residues. Losses at the gene ends were 1 base for V and 2 bases for J; bases not matched to a gene: 6. Germline lookup yields CDR1 MRHNA and CDR2 SNTAGT. This sample was taken from a study of shared clonotypes between healthy human individuals. Study information: With ages of 18 to 49, the donors were two women and a few men. CD4 naive and CD4 memory each took three plates per donor, while CD8 naive took two and CD8 memory one.

General study results and limits: Memory subsets generally showed smaller estimated richness than naive subsets did. Shared clonotypes: 4.5% to 5% naive CD4, approximately 3.4% naive CD8, about 2.2% memory CD4, 0.35% to 0.5% memory CD8.

Profiled with immunoSEQ multiplex PCR; TCRdb holds only in-frame clones, not every one. Altogether some 790,000 clones are present, over 55% being singletons, with the ten largest covering about 1.8%. The genes are TRBV6-4 and TRBJ2-2; 14 bases map to TRBD2. This receptor was obtained from a woman aged 25 to 45 in good health. Sequenced: memory CD4+ T cells sorted from blood. Subset specified: CD45RA-negative fraction. In DNA, the CDR3 is TGTGCCAGCAGTGACTATCGACTAGCGGGAGGGAGTAACACCGGGGAGCTGTTTTTT. Encoded protein: CASSDYRLAGGSNTGELFF.